This T cell receptor beta chain was found in a study of cytotoxic CD8 clonotypes in ibrutinib-treated CLL. Study conclusions and caveats: Clonality increased at ibrutinib response, then returned toward baseline at progression.

Germline CDR1 is SGHNT and CDR2 is YENEEA. V was pared by 1 base and J by 2 bases, with 10 bases between. The CDR3 is made up of 15 amino acids. The assay was immunoSEQ multiplex PCR, and TCRdb's table has in-frame clones only and misses some. The sample holds hundreds of thousands of clones, less than 75% seen once. Turning to this clone: As yet, its antigen is unknown.

The clonotype comes from a human donor with chronic lymphocytic leukemia. The chain links TRBV11-3 to TRBJ2-3, with D possibly TRBD1 on 6 matching bases. This specimen was PBMCs, taken after 24 months of ibrutinib treatment. CDR3 DNA: TGTGCCAGCAGCTTAGGGGACACCCACACAGATACGCAGTATTTT. Translation: CASSLGDTHTDTQYF.